Detailed here is one T cell receptor (beta chain). The target antigen is unknown. The same CDR3 can be traced to other DNA sequences in this sample. These data are taken from a study of shared clonotypes between healthy human individuals. Study in general: Ranging from 18 to 49 in age, donors were a couple of women and three men. Each donor contributed plates that comprised three CD4 naive, three CD4 memory, two CD8 naive and one CD8 memory. The study, taken as a whole, reports: Clonotypes that were shared across several donors made up around 5% of naive CD4 clonotypes. The four-donor shared clonotypes exceeded non-shared clonotypes in generation probability, with non-shared ones scoring lower.

Repertoires were generated with immunoSEQ multiplex PCR, while TCRdb's copy carries only in-frame clones and drops some. The table has 950,000 to 1,200,000 clones, approximately 80% seen once. Germline-derived CDR1 and CDR2 are SGHRS and YFSETQ. V was trimmed by 0 bases and J by 0 bases, leaving 4 bases between them. This CDR3 has 14 amino acids. The chain links TRBV5-1 to TRBJ2-1; D gene ambiguous. The source material was memory CD4+ T cells from PBMCs. Regarding subset: CD45RA-negative fraction. The TCR was taken from a man aged 18 to 29 in good health. Some clones in this sample may be carry-over from other donors' samples. CDR3 amino acids: CASSLALSYNEQFF. DNA of the CDR3: TGCGCCAGCAGCTTGGCCCTCTCCTACAATGAGCAGTTCTTC.